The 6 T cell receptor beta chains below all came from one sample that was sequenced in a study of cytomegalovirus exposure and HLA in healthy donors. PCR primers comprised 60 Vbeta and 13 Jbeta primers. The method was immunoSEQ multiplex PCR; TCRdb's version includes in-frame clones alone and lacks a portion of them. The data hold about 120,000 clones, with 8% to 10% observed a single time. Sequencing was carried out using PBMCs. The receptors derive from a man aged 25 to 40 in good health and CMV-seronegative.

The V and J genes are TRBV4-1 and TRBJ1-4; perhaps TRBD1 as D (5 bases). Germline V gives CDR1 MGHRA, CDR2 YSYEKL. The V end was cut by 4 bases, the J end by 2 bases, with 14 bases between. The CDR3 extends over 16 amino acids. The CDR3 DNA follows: TGCGCCAGCAGCCTAAACCCAGGGTTCACTAATGAAAAACTGTTTTTT. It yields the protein CASSLNPGFTNEKLFF.

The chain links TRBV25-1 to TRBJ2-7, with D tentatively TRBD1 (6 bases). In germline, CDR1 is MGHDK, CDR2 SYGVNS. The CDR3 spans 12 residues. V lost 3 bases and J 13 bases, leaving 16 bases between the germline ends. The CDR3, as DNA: TGTGCCAGCAGTGACCCGGGACAACCGGTTTACTTC. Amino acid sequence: CASSDPGQPVYF.

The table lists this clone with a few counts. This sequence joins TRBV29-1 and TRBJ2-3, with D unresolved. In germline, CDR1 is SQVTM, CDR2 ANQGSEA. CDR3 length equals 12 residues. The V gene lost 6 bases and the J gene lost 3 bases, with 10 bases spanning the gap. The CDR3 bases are TGCAGCGTGTCCCTCGGGACAGATACGCAGTATTTT. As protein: CSVSLGTDTQYF.

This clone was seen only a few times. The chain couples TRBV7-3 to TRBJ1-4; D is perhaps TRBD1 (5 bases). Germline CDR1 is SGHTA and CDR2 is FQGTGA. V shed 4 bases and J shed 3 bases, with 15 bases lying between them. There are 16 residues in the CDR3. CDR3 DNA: TGTGCCAGCAGCTCCGACAGCGCCGCTGCTAATGAAAAACTGTTTTTT. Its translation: CASSSDSAAANEKLFF.

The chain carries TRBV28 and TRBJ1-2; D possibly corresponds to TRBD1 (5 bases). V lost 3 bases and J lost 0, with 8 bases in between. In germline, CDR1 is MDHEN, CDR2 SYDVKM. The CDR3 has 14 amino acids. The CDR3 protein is CASSFYRTNYGYTF. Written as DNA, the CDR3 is TGTGCCAGCAGTTTTTACAGGACTAACTATGGCTACACCTTC.

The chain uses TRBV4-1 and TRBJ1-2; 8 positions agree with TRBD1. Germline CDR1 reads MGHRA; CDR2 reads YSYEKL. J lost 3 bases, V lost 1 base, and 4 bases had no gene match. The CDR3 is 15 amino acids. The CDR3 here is CASSQATGVYYGYTF. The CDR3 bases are TGCGCCAGCAGCCAAGCGACAGGGGTCTACTATGGCTACACCTTC.